Below, one T cell receptor beta chain is given with its context. RNA transcripts yielded amplified TCR beta CDR3 regions. Using the HTBI primer set, a first-round RT-PCR was run on the TCR CDR3. TCRdb re-called the multiplex PCR reads through MiXCR, storing one row per CDR3 protein. The table records 500,000 to 650,000 distinct CDR3 sequences, around 15% of them present only once. The sample belongs to a study of T cells in Graves' hyperthyroidism and ophthalmopathy. Study in general: Staff took peripheral blood when the initial diagnosis was made, before any treatment began.

Newly diagnosed hyperthyroidism, duration under 2 months, in patients aged 18 to 65. The TCR originated in a woman aged 40-49 years with Graves' hyperthyroidism. Sequencing used blood.

CDR3 sequence: CASSLIQGNTGELFF. CDR3 nucleotides: TGTGCCAGCAGTTTGATCCAGGGGAACACCGGGGAGCTGTTTTTT. The chain is built from TRBV27 and TRBJ2-2; tentative D call: TRBD1 (5 bases). The CDR3 consists of 15 residues. The V end was cut by 3 bases, the J end by 1 base, with 9 bases between. Germline-derived CDR1 and CDR2 are MNHEY and SMNVEV (reference sequence).